A single sample is the source of the 7 T cell receptor beta chains below, sequenced in a study of T cells in tuberculosis. The data were produced by immunoSEQ multiplex PCR, yet TCRdb's version contains in-frame clones alone and is incomplete. The sample shows some 30,000 clones, about nine tenths of them seen only once. The sequencing input was PBMCs. Receptor source: a donor aged 5 to 30 with latent tuberculosis or without tuberculosis infection. Some clones in this sample may be carry-over from other donors' samples.

The chain combines TRBV27 with TRBJ1-1, with 7 bases that match TRBD1. The CDR3 extends over 13 amino acids. The germline V gene has CDR1 MNHEY and CDR2 SMNVEV (reference sequence). Unmatched junction bases numbered 6, after V lost 6 bases and J lost 5 bases. The CDR3 region has the DNA TGTGCCAGCAGACGACAGGGTTCTACTGAAGCTTTCTTT. Amino acids: CASRRQGSTEAFF.

The chain recombines TRBV29-1 with TRBJ2-3; 9 nucleotides align to TRBD2. Trimming took 7 bases from V and 5 from J; bases not matched to a gene: 13. The germline V gene has CDR1 SQVTM and CDR2 ANQGSEA. This CDR3 comprises 15 residues. The CDR3 DNA is TGCAGCGCCAGCCGGGCGGGGGGGCGAGGAGATACGCAGTATTTT. It is translated as CSASRAGGRGDTQYF.

The rearrangement links TRBV18 to TRBJ2-2; 8 bases align to TRBD1. This CDR3 region has 15 residues. V shed 5 bases and J 4 bases; nucleotides not matched to a gene: 6. Germline V gene data show CDR1 as KGHSH and CDR2 as LQKENI. The CDR3 reads CASSEFTGGTGELFF. Here the CDR3 DNA reads TGTGCCAGCTCAGAATTTACAGGGGGCACCGGGGAGCTGTTTTTT.

The chain has TRBV6-1 and TRBJ1-1; maybe TRBD1 (6 bases). V was clipped by 4 bases and J by 2 bases, with 17 bases between them. Germline CDR1 is MNHNS and CDR2 is SASEGT. The CDR3 has 16 amino acids. CDR3 amino acids: CASSAGGGISNTEAFF. CDR3 sequence (DNA): TGTGCCAGCAGTGCGGGGGGGGGCATCAGCAACACTGAAGCTTTCTTT.

J is TRBJ2-7 and V is TRBV15; possible D gene TRBD2, 6 bases. The germline gives CDR1 LNHNV, CDR2 YYDKDF (reference sequence). The CDR3 extends over 15 amino acids. V was clipped by 0 bases and J by 3 bases, with 12 bases between them. Here the CDR3 DNA reads TGTGCCACCAGCAGAGATAACCGGGAGTTCTACGAGCAGTACTTC. It translates to CATSRDNREFYEQYF.

The gene calls are TRBV6-5 and TRBJ2-1; 11 bases map to TRBD2. The junction had 9 bases not matched to a gene; V was cut back by 6 bases and J by 8 bases. This CDR3 spans 15 amino acids. Germline V lookup: CDR1 MNHEY, CDR2 SVGAGI. The chain's CDR3 is CASRGTSGGGDEQFF. CDR3 nucleotides: TGTGCCAGCAGGGGGACTAGCGGTGGAGGGGATGAGCAGTTCTTC.

This clone came up once. The chain is built from TRBV5-6 and TRBJ1-4; TRBD1 matches 9 bases. Germline assignment: CDR1 SGHDT and CDR2 YYEEEE. There are 15 residues in the CDR3. Trimming cost V 1 base and J 6 bases; bases outside gene matches: 4. The CDR3 protein is CASSLSDRGDEKLFF. The CDR3, as DNA: TGTGCCAGCAGCTTGAGTGACAGGGGGGATGAAAAACTGTTTTTT.